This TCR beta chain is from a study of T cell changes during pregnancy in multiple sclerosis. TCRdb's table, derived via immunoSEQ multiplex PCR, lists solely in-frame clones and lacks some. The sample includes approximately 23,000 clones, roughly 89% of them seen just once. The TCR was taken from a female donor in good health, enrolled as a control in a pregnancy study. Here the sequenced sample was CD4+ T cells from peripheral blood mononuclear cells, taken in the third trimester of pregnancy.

The CDR3 nucleotides read TGCAGTGCTGGTGCGGGCTATGGCTACACCTTC. It is translated as CSAGAGYGYTF. V gene TRBV20-1 combines with J gene TRBJ1-2; D gene ambiguous. The germline CDR1 and CDR2 sequences are DFQATT and SNEGSKA (reference sequence). This CDR3 region has 11 residues. V shed 5 bases and J shed 4 bases, with 8 bases lying between them.